The subject of this entry is one T cell receptor beta chain. The CDR3 length is 15 residues. The germline V gene encodes CDR1 MDHEN and CDR2 SYDVKM. The V and J ends lost 7 bases and 3 bases, in that order; junction bases with no gene match: 8. TCRdb's copy holds only in-frame clones and misses some; the assay was immunoSEQ multiplex PCR. The sample has over 65,000 clones, approximately 93% seen once. These data originate in a study of T cell changes during pregnancy in multiple sclerosis. The TCR was taken from a female donor with multiple sclerosis, enrolled in a pregnancy study. Sequenced material: peripheral blood, taken in the first trimester of pregnancy. V is TRBV28 and J is TRBJ1-3; 8 positions match TRBD1. The CDR3: CASIPPGTGGNTIYF. In nucleotides, the CDR3 is TGTGCCAGCATCCCCCCCGGGACAGGTGGAAACACCATATATTTT.